This is a list of T cell receptor beta chains from one sample in a study of blood T cells in healthy people across ages. Using its own MiXCR run on the 5' RACE reads, TCRdb lists one record per CDR3 protein. This repertoire shows roughly 640,000 distinct CDR3 sequences, about 30% found once; its top ten account for 15% to 18%. Material: blood. These receptor sequences come from a woman of 80 years or more in good health. Each CDR3 is given with its conserved first and last residue. D genes are given only for firm matches. Where a row states a size, it is once, few, many or the class of an expanded clone; other rows omit it.

d_call	j_call	v_call	clone_size	cdr3_nt	cdr3_aa
NA	TRBJ2-5	TRBV20-1	many	TGCAGTGCTTCGGGACCTCCTATGCAGACCCAGTACTTC	CSASGPPMQTQYF
NA	TRBJ1-2	TRBV15	many	TGTGCCACCAGCAGTGGGGGGACCAACTATGGCTACACCTTC	CATSSGGTNYGYTF
TRBD1	TRBJ1-5	TRBV6-1	NA	TGTGCCAGCACCCCAAAAAGGACAGGGGGCACTTATAGCAATCAGCCCCAGCATTTT	CASTPKRTGGTYSNQPQHF
NA	TRBJ1-5	TRBV12-3/TRBV12-4	few	TGTGCCAGCAGTTTAGCGCGGGGGGACCCCAATCAGCCCCAGCATTTT	CASSLARGDPNQPQHF
NA	TRBJ2-2	TRBV12-3/TRBV12-4	few	TGTGCCAGCAGTTTACGCAGGGAGGGGGAGCTGTTTTTT	CASSLRREGELFF
NA	TRBJ1-2	TRBV5-1	many	TGCGCCAGCAGCTTGGGGCTTATAGGGGTTGACTATGGCTACACCTTC	CASSLGLIGVDYGYTF
TRBD2	TRBJ2-7	TRBV7-2	few	TGTGCCAGCAGCTCGGGGACTAGCGGGACGCGAACCGAGCAGTACTTC	CASSSGTSGTRTEQYF
NA	TRBJ2-7	TRBV7-8	many	TGTGCCAGCAGCTTAGCCGACTCGAACAACTACGAGCAGTACTTC	CASSLADSNNYEQYF
TRBD2	TRBJ2-3	TRBV7-9	NA	TGTGCCAGCAGCCCCCTCCAACTAGCGGGAGGGGAAGATACGCAGTATTTT	CASSPLQLAGGEDTQYF
TRBD1	TRBJ2-7	TRBV30	few	TGTGCCTGGAGCCTAAAAGGGACAGGGGGCCCCTACGAGCAGTACTTC	CAWSLKGTGGPYEQYF
NA	TRBJ2-4	TRBV20-1	many	TGCAGTGCTTCCGGGACCCCAGCCAAAAACATTCAGTACTTC	CSASGTPAKNIQYF
NA	TRBJ2-5	TRBV6-5	many	TGTGCCAGCAGTTACTCGAATACCCCTAGCAGGGGGACCCAGTACTTC	CASSYSNTPSRGTQYF
TRBD1	TRBJ2-2	TRBV9	NA	TGTGCCAGCAGCGTAGAGGACAGGAGCACCGGGGAGCTGTTTTTT	CASSVEDRSTGELFF
NA	TRBJ2-3	TRBV6-1	once	TGTGCCAGCAGCCGAAACACGGGGATTAGCACAGATACGCAGTATTTT	CASSRNTGISTDTQYF
NA	TRBJ2-1	TRBV6-5	many	TGTGCCAGCAGTTGGTCTCCGGCAGCGAATCGGTTCTTC	CASSWSPAANRFF
NA	TRBJ1-6	TRBV25-1	NA	TGTGCCAGCAGTGAATACGGCAATGCCTATTCACCCCTCCACTTT	CASSEYGNAYSPLHF
NA	TRBJ2-2	TRBV7-2	NA	TGTGCCAGCAGCTTAGGGTGGGAGCTGTTTTTT	CASSLGWELFF
NA	TRBJ2-3	TRBV5-1	many	TGCGCCAGCAAACAGGCCTTCACAGATACGCAGTATTTT	CASKQAFTDTQYF
NA	TRBJ1-1	TRBV5-1	few	TGCGCCAGCACGGCCAGCTCGGGAGAAGCTTTCTTT	CASTASSGEAFF
NA	TRBJ2-3	TRBV6-5	many	TGTGCCAGCAGTTACTCAAGCGGACCGAGGGGCACAGATACGCAGTATTTT	CASSYSSGPRGTDTQYF
NA	TRBJ2-3	TRBV7-2	NA	TGTGCCAGCAGCTTAGGGGCAGGGGTACGGACAGATACGCAGTATTTT	CASSLGAGVRTDTQYF
NA	TRBJ1-2	TRBV10-2	few	TGCGCCAGCAGTGAGTCAAGTGACGTCTATGGCTACACCTTC	CASSESSDVYGYTF
NA	TRBJ1-3	TRBV2	NA	TGTGCCAGCAGACGGGGTTCTGGAAACACCATATATTTT	CASRRGSGNTIYF
NA	TRBJ1-1	TRBV30	many	TGTGCCTGGAGTGCCAACGCAGGGGCTGAAGCTTTCTTT	CAWSANAGAEAFF